One TCR beta chain is described in this entry. The antigen is unknown. The V end lost 6 bases, the J end lost 7 bases, and 22 bases lay between the germline ends. Germline CDR1 and CDR2: SNHLY and FYNNEI. The CDR3 spans 15 residues. This specimen comes from a study of cytomegalovirus exposure and HLA in healthy donors. Study-level information: The roughly 130 validation repertoires used the same platform as the 550 to 700 first-cohort repertoires (as reported by a later analysis). Whole-study results and caveats: According to a subsequent analysis, TCR clusters identified in the first cohort showed a tendency to co-occur across the 120 validation repertoires. The study designated about 180 TCR beta chains cytomegalovirus-associated.

Sequencing used immunoSEQ multiplex PCR; TCRdb keeps in-frame clones, though not all of them. The sample includes 300,000 to 400,000 clones, 86% of them seen just once. The source of this sequence is a young woman in good health and CMV-seronegative. The chain recombines TRBV2 with TRBJ2-7, with D possibly being TRBD2 (6 bases). What was sequenced was PBMCs. The CDR3 nucleotides are TGTGCCAGCAGCGACTCTCCGGGAGCCACTCGGGAGCAGTACTTC. It is translated as CASSDSPGATREQYF.